The 19 T cell receptor beta chains listed next were all sequenced from one sample in a study of graft-versus-host responses after intestinal transplantation. Antigens for these TCRs are unknown. This table comes from immunoSEQ multiplex PCR, and its TCRdb copy is limited to in-frame clones, with some not included. The sample consists of tens of thousands of clones, about 94% of them appearing once. Material: unstimulated CD4+ T cells sorted from spleen or lymph node cells, obtained before transplant. The receptors shown here come from a human donor who was the organ donor for an intestinal transplant.

The V and J genes are TRBV28 and TRBJ2-7, with D possibly TRBD2 on 5 matching bases. The CDR3 has 15 residues. Germline lookup yields CDR1 MDHEN and CDR2 SYDVKM. V was trimmed by 2 bases and J by 1 base, leaving 12 bases between them. The CDR3 bases are TGTGCCAGCAGTTTACCGGGGATGGGGTCCTACGAGCAGTACTTC. Translation gives CASSLPGMGSYEQYF.

A single count supports this clone. The rearrangement uses TRBV28 and TRBJ2-7, with 9 nucleotides matching TRBD1. Trimming cost V 5 bases and J 3 bases; bases outside gene matches: 8. The CDR3 has 15 amino acids. Looked up from germline, CDR1 is MDHEN and CDR2 is SYDVKM. CDR3 coding DNA: TGTGCCAGCAGTCCCATAGGGGGACAGGGCTACGAGCAGTACTTC. Amino acid sequence: CASSPIGGQGYEQYF.

The rearrangement uses TRBV18 and TRBJ1-6; D is unresolved. Per germline, CDR1 KGHSH and CDR2 LQKENI. The CDR3 covers 15 residues. V gave up 2 bases and J gave up 7 bases, with 12 bases separating them. In DNA form, the CDR3 reads TGTGCCAGCTCACCAGTGGGCAGCATGAATTCACCCCTCCACTTT. Translation: CASSPVGSMNSPLHF.

The chain recombines TRBV28 with TRBJ2-1, with 8 positions matching TRBD1. The CDR3 length is 15 residues. J lost 5 bases, V lost 5 bases, and 8 bases had no gene match. The germline gives CDR1 MDHEN, CDR2 SYDVKM. CDR3 nucleotides: TGTGCCAGCAGTCCATGGACAGGGATGAACAATGAGCAGTTCTTC. It translates to CASSPWTGMNNEQFF.

The rearrangement links TRBV6-5 to TRBJ1-1, with a tentative D call TRBD1 (5 bases). The CDR3 extends over 15 amino acids. The V gene lost 1 base and the J gene lost 5 bases, with 14 bases spanning the gap. Germline CDR1 MNHEY, CDR2 SVGAGI. The DNA for the CDR3 is TGTGCCAGCAGTTACTGGGTAGGGGTCGGGACTGAAGCTTTCTTT. Translated, it gives CASSYWVGVGTEAFF.

This clone came up once. The chain carries TRBV5-5 and TRBJ2-1; 9 nucleotides agree with TRBD1. This CDR3 has 16 amino acids. V shed 4 bases and J 2 bases; nucleotides not matched to a gene: 7. CDR1 is SGHKS and CDR2 is YYEKEE in the germline V gene (reference sequence). CDR3: CASSLGDRVTYNEQFF. In DNA, the CDR3 is TGTGCCAGCAGCCTTGGGGACAGGGTGACCTACAATGAGCAGTTCTTC.

The V call is TRBV10-1, the J call TRBJ1-6; D ambiguous. Trimming removed 6 bases from V and 0 bases from J, with 3 bases in between. The CDR3 runs 13 residues. The germline V gene has CDR1 WNHNN and CDR2 SYGVQD (reference sequence). The CDR3 sequence: CASRSSYNSPLHF. The DNA for the CDR3 is TGCGCCAGCAGGAGCTCCTATAATTCACCCCTCCACTTT.

The rearrangement joins TRBV27 to TRBJ1-4; tentatively, D is TRBD1 (5 bases). V lost 6 bases and J 5 bases, leaving 19 bases between the germline ends. The CDR3 sequence is 16 residues long. Germline V gives CDR1 MNHEY, CDR2 SMNVEV (reference sequence). CDR3 sequence: CASRPDRQTENEKLFF. The CDR3 coding sequence is TGTGCCAGCAGACCCGATCGGCAGACAGAAAATGAAAAACTGTTTTTT. The full variable domain, with the rest looked up from reference TRBV27 and TRBJ1-4, is EAQVTQNPRYLITVTGKKLTVTCSQNMNHEYMSWYRQDPGLGLRQIYYSMNVEVTDKGDVPEGYKVSRKEKRNFPLILESPSPNQTSLYFCASRPDRQTENEKLFFGSGTQLSVL.

The genes are TRBV5-1 and TRBJ1-6; possible D gene TRBD1, 6 bases. The germline CDR1 and CDR2 sequences are SGHRS and YFSETQ. This CDR3 region has 15 residues. The V gene lost 3 bases and the J gene lost 5 bases, with 12 bases spanning the gap. The CDR3 DNA is TGCGCCAGCAGCTGGGGGCAGGCCGATAATTCACCCCTCCACTTT. It yields the protein CASSWGQADNSPLHF.

CDR3 in DNA: TGTGCCAGCAGCTTGGGAATTTTGTCATATGGCCTAACCGCAGATACGCAGTATTTT. Its protein product is CASSLGILSYGLTADTQYF. This chain links TRBV5-6 with TRBJ2-3; D uncertain. The CDR3 spans 19 residues. The germline V gene has CDR1 SGHDT and CDR2 YYEEEE. Trimming took off 0 bases at V and 4 bases at J, with 24 bases between the two ends.

The chain recombines TRBV15 with TRBJ1-2; D is unclear. Germline V gene lookup returns CDR1 LNHNV and CDR2 YYDKDF (reference sequence). This CDR3 spans 15 amino acids. V was shortened by 0 bases and J by 8 bases, with 16 bases between the two germline ends. CDR3 bases: TGTGCCACCAGCAGAGATCGTGAGAGGGCTCACGGCTACACCTTC. This codes for CATSRDRERAHGYTF.

This chain links TRBV6-1 with TRBJ1-5; D not certain. CDR3 length equals 14 residues. CDR1 is MNHNS and CDR2 is SASEGT in the germline V gene. V lost 6 bases to trimming and J lost 2 bases, with 11 bases between them. The CDR3, as DNA: TGTGCCAGCAGCTACCGGGAAGGCAATCAGCCCCAGCATTTT. Translation: CASSYREGNQPQHF.

This clone occurred once. The chain recombines TRBV6-6 with TRBJ1-1; a weak D match, TRBD1 (5 bases). The CDR3 loop spans 14 amino acids. V lost 2 bases to trimming and J lost 2 bases, with 9 bases between them. Germline V lookup: CDR1 MNHNY, CDR2 SVGAGI (reference sequence). CDR3 amino acids: CASSYIQDNTEAFF. CDR3 bases: TGTGCCAGCAGTTACATACAGGATAACACTGAAGCTTTCTTT.

V and J are TRBV6-5 and TRBJ1-1; 11 nucleotides align to TRBD1. The CDR3 loop spans 12 amino acids. V gave up 10 bases and J gave up 5 bases; unmatched junction bases: 3. Germline lookup yields CDR1 MNHEY and CDR2 SVGAGI. The CDR3 sequence: CATWDRGTEAFF. The CDR3 nucleotides are TGTGCCACTTGGGACAGGGGGACTGAAGCTTTCTTT.

The rearrangement joins TRBV28 to TRBJ1-1; TRBD1 matches 9 bases. Trimming at V came to 5 bases and at J to 2 bases, leaving 3 bases not matched to a gene. Per germline, CDR1 MDHEN and CDR2 SYDVKM. This CDR3 spans 14 amino acids. The CDR3 sequence is CASSRDRENTEAFF. As DNA, the CDR3 is TGTGCCAGCAGTCGGGACAGGGAAAACACTGAAGCTTTCTTT.

The chain links TRBV7-2 to TRBJ1-1, with D tentatively TRBD1 (5 bases). Germline V gives CDR1 SGHTA, CDR2 FQGNSA. The CDR3 consists of 15 residues. Trimming left V 5 bases short and J 5 bases short, with 18 bases between. The CDR3 is CASSRGGAGQTEAFF. DNA for the CDR3: TGTGCCAGCAGCCGAGGTGGGGCAGGGCAGACTGAAGCTTTCTTT.

The genes are TRBV5-1 and TRBJ2-1; 7 positions match TRBD1. V lost 1 base, J lost 2 bases, and 6 bases stayed unmatched. Germline V gene data show CDR1 as SGHRS and CDR2 as YFSETQ. The CDR3 is made up of 16 amino acids. CDR3 in DNA: TGCGCCAGCAGCTTGCAGGGACAGAAAACCTACAATGAGCAGTTCTTC. Amino acid sequence: CASSLQGQKTYNEQFF.

The chain has TRBV28 and TRBJ2-4; 8 bases map to TRBD1. The V and J ends lost 6 bases and 0 bases, in that order; junction bases with no gene match: 7. Germline CDR1 is MDHEN and CDR2 is SYDVKM. The CDR3 has 16 residues. The DNA for the CDR3 is TGTGCCAGCAGACTAAGACAGGGGAAAGCCAAAAACATTCAGTACTTC. As protein: CASRLRQGKAKNIQYF.

CDR3 protein: CASSLAGQGSYNEQFF. DNA of the CDR3: TGTGCCAGCAGCTTAGCGGGACAGGGTTCCTACAATGAGCAGTTCTTC. This sequence joins TRBV7-9 and TRBJ2-1; 9 bases match TRBD1. The J segment lost 1 base and the V segment lost 0 bases, leaving 1 base of the junction unmatched. The CDR3 is 16 residues long. The germline gives CDR1 SEHNR, CDR2 FQNEAQ (reference sequence).